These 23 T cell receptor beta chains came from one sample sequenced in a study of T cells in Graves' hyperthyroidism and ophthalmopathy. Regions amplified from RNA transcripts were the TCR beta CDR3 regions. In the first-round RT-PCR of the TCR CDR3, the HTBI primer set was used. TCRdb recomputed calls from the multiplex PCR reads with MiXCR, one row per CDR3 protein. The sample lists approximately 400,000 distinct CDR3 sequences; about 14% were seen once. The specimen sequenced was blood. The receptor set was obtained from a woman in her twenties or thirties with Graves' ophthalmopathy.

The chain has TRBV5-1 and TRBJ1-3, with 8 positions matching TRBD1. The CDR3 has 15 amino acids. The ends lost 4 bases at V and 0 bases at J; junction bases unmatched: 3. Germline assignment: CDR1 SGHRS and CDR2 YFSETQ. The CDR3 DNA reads TGCGCCAGCAGCAAAGACAGGGGCTCTGGAAACACCATATATTTT. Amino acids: CASSKDRGSGNTIYF.

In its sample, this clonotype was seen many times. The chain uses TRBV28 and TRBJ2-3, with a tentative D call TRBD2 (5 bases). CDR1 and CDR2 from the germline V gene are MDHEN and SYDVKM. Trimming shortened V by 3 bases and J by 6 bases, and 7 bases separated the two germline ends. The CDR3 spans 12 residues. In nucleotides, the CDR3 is TGTGCCAGCAGTTTCTCGGGGGATACGCAGTATTTT. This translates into CASSFSGDTQYF.

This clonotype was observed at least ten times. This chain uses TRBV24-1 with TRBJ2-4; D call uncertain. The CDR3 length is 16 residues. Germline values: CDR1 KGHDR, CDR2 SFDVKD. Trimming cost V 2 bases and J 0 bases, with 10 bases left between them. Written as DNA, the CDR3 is TGTGCCACCAGTGATTCCGGCAGTATAGCCAAAAACATTCAGTACTTC. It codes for CATSDSGSIAKNIQYF.

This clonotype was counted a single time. CDR3 sequence: CASSSDRGGTGELFF. The CDR3 DNA reads TGCGCCAGCAGTTCGGACAGGGGAGGAACCGGGGAGCTGTTTTTT. The chain employs TRBV5-1 and TRBJ2-2, with 9 bases that match TRBD1. Germline V gives CDR1 SGHRS, CDR2 YFSETQ. The ends lost 5 bases at V and 5 bases at J; junction bases unmatched: 7. The CDR3 covers 15 residues.

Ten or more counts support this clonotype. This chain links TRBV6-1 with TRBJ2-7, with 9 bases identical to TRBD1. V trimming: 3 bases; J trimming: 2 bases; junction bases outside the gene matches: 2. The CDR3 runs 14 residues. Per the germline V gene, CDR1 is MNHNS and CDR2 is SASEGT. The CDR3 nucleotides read TGTGCCAGCAGTGAGAGACAGGGGGCCTACGAGCAGTACTTC. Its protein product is CASSERQGAYEQYF.

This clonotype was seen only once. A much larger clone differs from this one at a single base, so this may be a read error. CDR3 nucleotide sequence: TGTGCCAGCGGTGTTGAGGTTTCTGGAAACACCATATATTTT. This translates into CASGVEVSGNTIYF. This chain uses TRBV2 with TRBJ1-3; D unclear. Trimming left V 8 bases short and J 1 base short, with 12 bases between. This CDR3 region has 14 residues. The germline V gene has CDR1 SNHLY and CDR2 FYNNEI.

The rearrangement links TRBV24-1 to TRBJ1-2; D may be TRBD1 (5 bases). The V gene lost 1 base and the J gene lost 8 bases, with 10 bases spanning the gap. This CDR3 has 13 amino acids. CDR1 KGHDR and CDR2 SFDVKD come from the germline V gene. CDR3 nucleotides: TGTGCCACCAGTGATTTTTCAGGGTCCGGCTACACCTTC. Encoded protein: CATSDFSGSGYTF.

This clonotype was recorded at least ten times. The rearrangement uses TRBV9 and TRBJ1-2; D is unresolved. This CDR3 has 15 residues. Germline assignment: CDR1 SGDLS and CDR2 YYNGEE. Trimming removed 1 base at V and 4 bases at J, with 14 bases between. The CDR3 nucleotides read TGTGCCAGCAGCGTAACCCCCTCGGCTATCTATGGCTACACCTTC. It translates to CASSVTPSAIYGYTF.

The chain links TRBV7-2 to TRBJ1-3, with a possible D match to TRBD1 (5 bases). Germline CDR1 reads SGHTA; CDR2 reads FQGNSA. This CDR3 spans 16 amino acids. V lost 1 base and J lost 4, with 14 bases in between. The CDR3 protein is CASSLDRGSGGNTIYF. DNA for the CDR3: TGTGCCAGCAGCTTAGATAGGGGCTCGGGGGGAAACACCATATATTTT. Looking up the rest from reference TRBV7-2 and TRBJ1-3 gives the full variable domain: GAGVSQSPSNKVTEKGKDVELRCDPISGHTALYWYRQSLGQGLEFLIYFQGNSAPDKSGLPSDRFSAERTGGSVSTLTIQRTQQEDSAVYLCASSLDRGSGGNTIYFGEGSWLTVV.

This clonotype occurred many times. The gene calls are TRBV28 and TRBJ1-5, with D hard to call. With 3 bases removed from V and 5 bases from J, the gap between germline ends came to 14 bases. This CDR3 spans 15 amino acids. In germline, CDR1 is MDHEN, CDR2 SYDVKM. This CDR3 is CASSFTRGIHQPQHF. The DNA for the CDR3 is TGTGCCAGCAGTTTTACACGAGGGATCCATCAGCCCCAGCATTTT.

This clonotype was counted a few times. The CDR3 coding sequence is TGCGCCAGCAGCCAAGGCCCGGGACAGGGGGGCACTGAAGCTTTCTTT. Encoded protein: CASSQGPGQGGTEAFF. The V and J genes are TRBV4-1 and TRBJ1-1; 11 bases line up with TRBD1. The germline V gene has CDR1 MGHRA and CDR2 YSYEKL. The CDR3 extends over 16 amino acids. The J segment lost 4 bases and the V segment lost 1 base, leaving 5 bases of the junction unmatched.

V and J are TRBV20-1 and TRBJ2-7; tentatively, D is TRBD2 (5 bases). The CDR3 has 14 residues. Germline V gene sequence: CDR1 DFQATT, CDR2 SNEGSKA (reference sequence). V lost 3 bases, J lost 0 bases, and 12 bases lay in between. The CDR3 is CSASGVASSYEQYF. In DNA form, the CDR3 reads TGCAGTGCTAGTGGGGTAGCGAGCTCCTACGAGCAGTACTTC.

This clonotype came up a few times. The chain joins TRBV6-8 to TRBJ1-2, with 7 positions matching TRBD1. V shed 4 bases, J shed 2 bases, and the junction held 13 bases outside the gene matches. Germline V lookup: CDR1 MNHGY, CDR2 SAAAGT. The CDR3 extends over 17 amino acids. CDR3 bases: TGTGCCAGCAGTTTAACAGGGGTTGAGAATTCAAACTATGGCTACACCTTC. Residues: CASSLTGVENSNYGYTF.

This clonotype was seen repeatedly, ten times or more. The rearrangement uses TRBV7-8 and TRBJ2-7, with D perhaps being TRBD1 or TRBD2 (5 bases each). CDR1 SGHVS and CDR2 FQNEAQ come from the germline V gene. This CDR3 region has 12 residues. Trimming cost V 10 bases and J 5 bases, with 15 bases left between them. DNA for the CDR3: TGTGCCACCGGCCGCAGGGACGACGAGCAGTACTTC. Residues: CATGRRDDEQYF.

The CDR3 region is CSVDGTGGSFGYTF. The DNA for the CDR3 is TGCAGTGTAGATGGGACAGGGGGTAGTTTTGGCTACACCTTC. The rearrangement links TRBV20-1 to TRBJ1-2, with 11 positions matching TRBD1. The V gene's germline CDR1 is DFQATT and CDR2 SNEGSKA (reference sequence). The CDR3 spans 14 residues. The V and J ends lost 7 bases and 7 bases, in that order; junction bases with no gene match: 11.

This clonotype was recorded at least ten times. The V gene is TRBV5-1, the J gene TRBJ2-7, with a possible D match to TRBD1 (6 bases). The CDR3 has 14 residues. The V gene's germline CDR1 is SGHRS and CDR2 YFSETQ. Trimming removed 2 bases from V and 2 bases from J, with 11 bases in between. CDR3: CASSLLGHTYEQYF. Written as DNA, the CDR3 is TGCGCCAGCAGCTTATTGGGACATACCTACGAGCAGTACTTC.

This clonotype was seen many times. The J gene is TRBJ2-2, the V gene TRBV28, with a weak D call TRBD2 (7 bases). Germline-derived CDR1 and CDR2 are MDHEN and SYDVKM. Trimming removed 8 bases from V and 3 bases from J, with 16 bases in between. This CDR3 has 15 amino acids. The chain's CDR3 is CASAGGGAHTGELFF. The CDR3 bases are TGTGCCAGCGCTGGGGGGGGCGCACACACCGGGGAGCTGTTTTTT.

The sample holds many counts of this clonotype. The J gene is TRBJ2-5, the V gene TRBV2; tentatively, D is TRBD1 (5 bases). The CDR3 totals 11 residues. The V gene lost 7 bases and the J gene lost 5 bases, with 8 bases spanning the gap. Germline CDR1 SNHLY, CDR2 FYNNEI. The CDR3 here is CASTRDETQYF. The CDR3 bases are TGTGCCAGCACCAGGGATGAGACCCAGTACTTC.

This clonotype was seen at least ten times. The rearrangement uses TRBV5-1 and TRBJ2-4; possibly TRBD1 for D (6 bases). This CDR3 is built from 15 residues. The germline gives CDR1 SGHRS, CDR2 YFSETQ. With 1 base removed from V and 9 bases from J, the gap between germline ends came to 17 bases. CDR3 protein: CASSLTSGELVIQYF. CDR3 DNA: TGCGCCAGCAGCTTGACATCAGGGGAGTTGGTCATTCAGTACTTC.

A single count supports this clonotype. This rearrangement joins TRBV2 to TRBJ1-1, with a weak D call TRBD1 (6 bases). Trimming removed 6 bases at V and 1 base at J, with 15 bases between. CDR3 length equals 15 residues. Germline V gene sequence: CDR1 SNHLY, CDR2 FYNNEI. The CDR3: CASSAQGYSNTEAFF. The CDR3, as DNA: TGTGCCAGCAGCGCACAGGGATACTCGAACACTGAAGCTTTCTTT.

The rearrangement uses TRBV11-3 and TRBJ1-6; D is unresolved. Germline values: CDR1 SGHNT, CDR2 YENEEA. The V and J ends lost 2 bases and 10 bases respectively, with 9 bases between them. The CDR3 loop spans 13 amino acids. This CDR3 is CASSLLWKSPLHF. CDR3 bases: TGTGCCAGCAGCTTATTATGGAAATCACCCCTCCACTTT.

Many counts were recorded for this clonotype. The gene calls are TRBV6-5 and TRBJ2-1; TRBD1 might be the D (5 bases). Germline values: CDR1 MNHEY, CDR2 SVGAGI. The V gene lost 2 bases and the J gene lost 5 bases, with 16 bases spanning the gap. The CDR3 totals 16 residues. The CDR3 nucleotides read TGTGCCAGCAGTTACCAACCTTTTGGGGCAGACAATGAGCAGTTCTTC. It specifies CASSYQPFGADNEQFF.

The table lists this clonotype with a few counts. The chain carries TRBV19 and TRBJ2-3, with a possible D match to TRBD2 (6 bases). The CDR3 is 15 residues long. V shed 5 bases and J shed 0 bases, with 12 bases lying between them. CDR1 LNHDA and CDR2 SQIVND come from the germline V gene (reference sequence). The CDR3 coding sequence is TGTGCCAGTAGTTATCTAGCGATTAGCACAGATACGCAGTATTTT. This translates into CASSYLAISTDTQYF.